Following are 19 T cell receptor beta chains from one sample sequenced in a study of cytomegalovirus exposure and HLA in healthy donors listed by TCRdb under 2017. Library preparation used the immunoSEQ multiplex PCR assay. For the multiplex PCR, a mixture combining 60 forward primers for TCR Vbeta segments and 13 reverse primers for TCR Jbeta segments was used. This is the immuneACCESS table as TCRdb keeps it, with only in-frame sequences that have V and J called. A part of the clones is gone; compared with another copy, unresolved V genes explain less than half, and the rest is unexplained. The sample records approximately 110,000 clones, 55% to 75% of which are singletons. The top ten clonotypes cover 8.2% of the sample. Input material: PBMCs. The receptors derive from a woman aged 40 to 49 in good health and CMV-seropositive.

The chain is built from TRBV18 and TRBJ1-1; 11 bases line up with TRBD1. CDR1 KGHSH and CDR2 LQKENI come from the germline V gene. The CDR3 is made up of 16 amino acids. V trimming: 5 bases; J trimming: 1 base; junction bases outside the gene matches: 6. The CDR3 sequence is CASSSGQGAWNTEAFF. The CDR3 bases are TGTGCCAGCTCATCCGGACAGGGGGCCTGGAACACTGAAGCTTTCTTT.

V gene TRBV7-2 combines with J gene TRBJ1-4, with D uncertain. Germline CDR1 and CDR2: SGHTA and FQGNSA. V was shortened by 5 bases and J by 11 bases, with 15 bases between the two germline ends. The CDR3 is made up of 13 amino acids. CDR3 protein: CASSRNSPSKLFF. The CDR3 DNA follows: TGTGCCAGCAGCCGAAACTCCCCGAGCAAACTGTTTTTT.

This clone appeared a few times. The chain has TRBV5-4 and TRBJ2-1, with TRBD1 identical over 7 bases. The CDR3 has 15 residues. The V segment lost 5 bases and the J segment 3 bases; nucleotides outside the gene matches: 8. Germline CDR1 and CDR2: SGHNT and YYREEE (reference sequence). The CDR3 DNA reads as TGTGCCAGCAGACTACAGGGGACACGCTACAATGAGCAGTTCTTC. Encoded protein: CASRLQGTRYNEQFF.

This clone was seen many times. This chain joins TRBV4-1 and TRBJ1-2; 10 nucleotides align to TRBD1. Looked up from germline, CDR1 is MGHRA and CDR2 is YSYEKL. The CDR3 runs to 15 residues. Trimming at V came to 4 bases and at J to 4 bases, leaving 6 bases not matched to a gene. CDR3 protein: CASSPRQGASYGYTF. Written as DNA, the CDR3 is TGCGCCAGCAGCCCTCGACAGGGGGCAAGCTATGGCTACACCTTC.

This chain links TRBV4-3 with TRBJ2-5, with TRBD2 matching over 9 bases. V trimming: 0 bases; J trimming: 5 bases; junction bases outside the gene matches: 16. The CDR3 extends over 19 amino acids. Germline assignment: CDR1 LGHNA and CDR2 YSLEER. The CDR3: CASSQDRGSRGGAWETQYF. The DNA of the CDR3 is TGCGCCAGCAGCCAAGATCGAGGATCCCGCGGGGGGGCCTGGGAGACCCAGTACTTC.

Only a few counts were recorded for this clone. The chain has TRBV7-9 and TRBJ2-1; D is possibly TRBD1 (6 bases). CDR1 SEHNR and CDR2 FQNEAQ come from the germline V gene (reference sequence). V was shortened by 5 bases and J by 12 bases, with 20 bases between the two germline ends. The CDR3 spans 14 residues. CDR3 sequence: CASSPGVKREGQFF. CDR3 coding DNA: TGTGCCAGCAGCCCAGGGGTCAAGCGCGAGGGGCAGTTCTTC. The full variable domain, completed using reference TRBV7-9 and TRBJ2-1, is DTGVSQNPRHKITKRGQNVTFRCDPISEHNRLYWYRQTLGQGPEFLTYFQNEAQLEKSRLLSDRFSAERPKGSFSTLEIQRTEQGDSAMYLCASSPGVKREGQFFGPGTRLTVL.

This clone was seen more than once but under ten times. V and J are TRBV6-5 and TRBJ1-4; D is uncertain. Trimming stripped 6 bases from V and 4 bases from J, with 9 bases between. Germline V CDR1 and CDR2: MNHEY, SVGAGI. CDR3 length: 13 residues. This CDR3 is CASSPGINEKLFF. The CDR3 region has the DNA TGTGCCAGCAGCCCGGGGATTAATGAAAAACTGTTTTTT.

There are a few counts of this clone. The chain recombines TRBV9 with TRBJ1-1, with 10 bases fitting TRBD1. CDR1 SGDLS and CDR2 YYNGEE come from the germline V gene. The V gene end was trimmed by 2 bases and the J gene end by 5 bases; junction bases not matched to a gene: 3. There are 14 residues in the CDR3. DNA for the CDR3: TGTGCCAGCAGCGTGGGACAGGGGACAACTGAAGCTTTCTTT. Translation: CASSVGQGTTEAFF.

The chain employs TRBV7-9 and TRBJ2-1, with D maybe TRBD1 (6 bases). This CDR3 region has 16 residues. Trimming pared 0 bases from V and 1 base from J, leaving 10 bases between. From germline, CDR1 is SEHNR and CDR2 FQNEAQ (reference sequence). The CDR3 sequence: CASSLAAGVSYNEQFF. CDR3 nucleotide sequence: TGTGCCAGCAGCTTAGCAGCAGGGGTATCCTACAATGAGCAGTTCTTC.

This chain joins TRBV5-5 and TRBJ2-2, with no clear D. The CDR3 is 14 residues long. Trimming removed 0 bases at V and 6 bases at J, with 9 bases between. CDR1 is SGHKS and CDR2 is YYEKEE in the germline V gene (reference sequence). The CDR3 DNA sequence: TGTGCCAGCAGCTTGGTAGCACGATCCGGGGAGCTGTTTTTT. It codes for CASSLVARSGELFF.

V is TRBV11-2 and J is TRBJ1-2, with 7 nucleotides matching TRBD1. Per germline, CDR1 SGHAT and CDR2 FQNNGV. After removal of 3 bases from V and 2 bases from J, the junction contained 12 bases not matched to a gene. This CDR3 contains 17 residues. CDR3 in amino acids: CASSLGRDSGGNYGYTF. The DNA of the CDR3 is TGTGCCAGCAGCTTGGGCCGGGACAGCGGTGGGAACTATGGCTACACCTTC.

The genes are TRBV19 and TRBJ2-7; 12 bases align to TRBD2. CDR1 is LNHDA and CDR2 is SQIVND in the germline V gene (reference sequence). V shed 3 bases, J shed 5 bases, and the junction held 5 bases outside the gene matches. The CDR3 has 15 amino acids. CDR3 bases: TGTGCCAGTAGTATGCGGACTAGCGGGGAGGACGAGCAGTACTTC. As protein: CASSMRTSGEDEQYF.

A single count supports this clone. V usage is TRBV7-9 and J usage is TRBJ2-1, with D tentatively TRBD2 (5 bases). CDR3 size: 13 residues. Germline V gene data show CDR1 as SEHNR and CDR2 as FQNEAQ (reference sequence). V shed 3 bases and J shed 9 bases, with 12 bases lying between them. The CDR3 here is CASSLSSRGEQFF. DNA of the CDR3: TGTGCCAGCAGCTTGAGTAGCCGGGGTGAGCAGTTCTTC. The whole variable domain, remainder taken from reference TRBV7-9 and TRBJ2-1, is DTGVSQNPRHKITKRGQNVTFRCDPISEHNRLYWYRQTLGQGPEFLTYFQNEAQLEKSRLLSDRFSAERPKGSFSTLEIQRTEQGDSAMYLCASSLSSRGEQFFGPGTRLTVL.

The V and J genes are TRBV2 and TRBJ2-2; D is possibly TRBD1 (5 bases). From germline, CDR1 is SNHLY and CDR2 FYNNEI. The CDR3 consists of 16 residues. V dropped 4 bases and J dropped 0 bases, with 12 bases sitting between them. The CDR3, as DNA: TGTGCCAGCAGTGGGGAACAGGCTGCGAACACCGGGGAGCTGTTTTTT. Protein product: CASSGEQAANTGELFF.

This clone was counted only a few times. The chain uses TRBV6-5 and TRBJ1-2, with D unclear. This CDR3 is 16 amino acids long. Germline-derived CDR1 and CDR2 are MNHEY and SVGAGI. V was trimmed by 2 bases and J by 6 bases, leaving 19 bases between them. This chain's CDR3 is CASSYAGISGWHGYTF. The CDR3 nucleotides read TGTGCCAGCAGTTACGCGGGGATTTCGGGGTGGCATGGCTACACCTTC.

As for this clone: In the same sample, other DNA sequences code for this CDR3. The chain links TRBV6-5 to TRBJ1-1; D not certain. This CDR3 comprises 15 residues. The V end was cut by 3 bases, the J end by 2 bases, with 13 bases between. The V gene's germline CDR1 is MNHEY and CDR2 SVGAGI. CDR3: CASSYQPGGNTEAFF. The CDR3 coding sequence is TGTGCCAGCAGTTATCAACCCGGCGGAAACACTGAAGCTTTCTTT.

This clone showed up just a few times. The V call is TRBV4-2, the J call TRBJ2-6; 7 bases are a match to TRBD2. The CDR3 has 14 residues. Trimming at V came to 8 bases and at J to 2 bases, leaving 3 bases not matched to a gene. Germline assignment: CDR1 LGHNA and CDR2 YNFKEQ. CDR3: CASSRGAGANVLTF. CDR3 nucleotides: TGTGCCAGCTCCCGGGGGGCTGGGGCCAACGTCCTGACTTTC.

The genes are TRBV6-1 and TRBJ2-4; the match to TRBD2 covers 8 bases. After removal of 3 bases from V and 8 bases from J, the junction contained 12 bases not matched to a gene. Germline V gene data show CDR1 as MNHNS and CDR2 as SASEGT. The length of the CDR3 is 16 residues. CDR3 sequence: CASSDAASPGRDIQYF. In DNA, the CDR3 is TGTGCCAGCAGTGATGCCGCCTCGCCCGGGAGGGACATTCAGTACTTC.

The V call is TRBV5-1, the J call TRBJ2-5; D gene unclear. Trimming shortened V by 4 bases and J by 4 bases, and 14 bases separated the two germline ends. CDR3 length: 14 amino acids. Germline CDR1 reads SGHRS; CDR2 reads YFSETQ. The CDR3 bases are TGCGCCAGCAGCCTAGGAGTGATTAGAGAGACCCAGTACTTC. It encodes CASSLGVIRETQYF.